This entry is about one T cell receptor (beta chain). Its target antigen remains unknown. No base quality information exists; no much larger clone differs at one position. The method was 5' RACE. Sequencing used an Illumina HiSeq 2000. A universal primer binding site was introduced by template switching, and a unique molecular identifier was present in the final cDNA, enabling accurate counting of TCR cDNA molecules. First-strand cDNA for TCR alpha and beta chains was synthesized from specific primers in the conserved constant-segment region. Each cDNA library was double barcoded, with a SMART-Mk sample barcode plus Illumina barcodes, to control for contamination. TruSeq adapter sequences along with Illumina sample barcodes were introduced in two successive PCR steps. The Illumina HiSeq platform was used with custom primers to sequence TCR alpha and beta cDNA libraries. In the authors' own workflow: Raw reads were processed with MiGEC to extract unique molecular identifiers, and MiXCR was used to determine CDR3 positions. Recombination models were inferred per individual with the repgenHMM and IGoR tools using an EM algorithm. Shared clonotypes were analyzed with the tcR package in R, and sharing was normalized by the product of cloneset sizes. To study raw recombination without the effects of thymic and clonal selection, out-of-frame nonproductive sequences were analyzed. In-frame beta chains were kept once TCRdb had trimmed the public reads at Q25 with fastp and called clones with MiXCR. Here each entry gathers all rows of one CDR3 protein and keeps the most common genes and DNA. TCRdb, rather than the study authors, made the V and J calls. Here the sample has a few hundred thousand distinct CDR3 sequences; roughly an eighth occur a single time. More than 0.8% of the sample belongs to the ten largest clones.

The data belong to a study of identical twins (dated by TCRdb to about 2016). At the level of the whole study: To test whether fetal clonotypes persist, this study deep-sequenced TCR alpha and beta repertoires from monozygotic twins, from unrelated adults of various ages, and from cord blood. To rule out contamination, the twin experiments were replicated at different times with different library preparation protocols.

What the authors observed across the whole study: Abundant cord blood beta clonotypes had fewer insertions, young adult naive repertoires showed a similar but weaker trend, and memory repertoires showed no such trend. Because the same donors could not be followed over many years, the conclusions depended on cross-sectional statistical analysis. In monozygotic twins, recombination models systematically underestimated out-of-frame TCR alpha sharing, but the models matched the sharing seen between unrelated individuals. In beta out-of-frame sequences, excess twin sharing was weaker, because having fewer shared sequences lowered the signal-to-noise ratio. Out-of-frame TCR alpha sequences shared between twins showed an excess of low generation-probability sequences compared with coincidental sharing between unrelated individuals. Zero-insertion analyses could be partly confounded by invariant T cells such as MAIT and iNKT, although diverse VJ usage argued against such confounding for most clonotypes.

Every donor was a healthy Caucasian. The twin cohort comprised three pairs of female monozygotic twins, all aged roughly 18 to 29 years. Positive isolation kits from Invitrogen were used to isolate the CD4+ and CD8+ T cell populations. Trimming removed 11 bases from V and 4 bases from J; the gene matches leave 3 bases unexplained. The CDR3 goes from the cysteine to the phenylalanine over 12 residues. Of all the DNA, just the CDR3 is kept, 36 bases in frame from base 1. CDR1 and CDR2 were assigned from the germline V gene as MDHEN and SYDVKM. The data were also submitted as part of a second study, on yellow fever vaccine responses in identical twins. As noted in the second study: According to the authors, in identical twins the way T cells responded to vaccination appeared partly convergent and partly personalized. The study precisely tracked vaccine-responding T cell clones in identical twins.

The clonotype comes from a woman under 30 in good health. In this chain, TRBV28 is recombined with TRBJ2-1; TRBD1 agrees with 9 junctional bases. The sample comprised CD4+ T cells sorted from blood. The nucleotide sequence is TGTGCCGGGGGACAGGGATACAATGAGCAGTTCTTC. The translation is CAGGQGYNEQFF.